This TCR beta chain was captured in a study of shared clonotypes between healthy human individuals. Study-wide points: Naive subsets generally had larger estimated richness than memory subsets. Clonotype sharing among donors likely depends on sequencing depth. Shared across a few donors were around 4.7% of the naive CD4 clonotypes.

Sequencing used immunoSEQ multiplex PCR; TCRdb keeps in-frame clones, though not all of them. Counted here are roughly 1,100,000 clones, about 70% occurring once; the ten biggest clones make up about 1.5%. The table lists this clone with a few counts. Its cognate antigen is unknown. Germline CDR1 reads SGDLS; CDR2 reads YYNGEE. V was trimmed by 1 base and J by 4 bases, leaving 20 bases between them. CDR3 size: 17 residues. The sequenced sample consisted of memory CD4+ T cells sorted from blood. Regarding subset: CD45RA-negative fraction. The rearrangement uses TRBV9 and TRBJ1-2, with D maybe TRBD1 (5 bases). The clonotype was recovered from a man aged 18 to 29 in good health. The CDR3 nucleotides are TGTGCCAGCAGCGTACAGTCGAGGGACCACTACTTCTATGGCTACACCTTC. Amino acids: CASSVQSRDHYFYGYTF.